Presented here are 25 T cell receptor beta chains from one specimen sequenced in a study of T cells expressing NK-cell markers. TCRdb reworked the 5' RACE reads into one entry per CDR3 protein, no DNA. The table for this sample gives about 110,000 distinct CDR3 sequences. The sample comprised blood T cells: a sorted CD56 or NKG2C T cell subset, CD4+ or CD8+ T cells, or bulk PBMC T cells (not recorded which). These receptors were obtained from a woman between 18 and 70 years old in good health.

This sequence joins TRBV9 and TRBJ2-1; TCRdb names TRBD1, which stays unverified in the absence of DNA. This CDR3 spans 13 amino acids. Germline V gene sequence: CDR1 SGDLS, CDR2 YYNGEE. This CDR3 is CASTDPWGREQFF.

The chain is built from TRBV27 and TRBJ2-5; TCRdb outputs TRBD2, but without DNA this stays unchecked. The CDR3 runs to 14 residues. The germline V gene encodes CDR1 MNHEY and CDR2 SMNVEV (reference sequence). The CDR3 here is CASSLAGYQETQYF.

V is TRBV12-3 or TRBV12-4 and J is TRBJ2-7; there is no DNA to check the TCRdb D call of TRBD1. The CDR3 loop spans 13 amino acids. The CDR3 protein is CASSATGGSEQYF.

The chain is built from TRBV12-3 or TRBV12-4 and TRBJ2-3; the D gene TCRdb calls, TRBD1, cannot be checked with no DNA. The CDR3 consists of 16 residues. The CDR3 sequence is CASSPIWGGSTDTQYF.

The chain combines TRBV5-6 with TRBJ2-1; the TRBD1 assignment by TCRdb is unverifiable without DNA. This CDR3 region has 14 residues. Germline-derived CDR1 and CDR2 are SGHDT and YYEEEE. The CDR3 here is CASSDWERVYEQFF.

The chain links TRBV28 to TRBJ1-5; TCRdb calls TRBD1, which cannot be checked without DNA. The germline CDR1 and CDR2 sequences are MDHEN and SYDVKM. This CDR3 contains 16 residues. The CDR3 region is CASSTTGAFSNQPQHF.

The chain is built from TRBV12-3 or TRBV12-4 and TRBJ2-5; TCRdb proposes TRBD2, but this gene call is untestable without DNA. The CDR3 is made up of 17 amino acids. CDR3 in amino acids: CASSLQFGGGAGETQYF.

This chain links TRBV29-1 with TRBJ1-2; with no DNA, the TCRdb D assignment of TRBD1 cannot be verified. From germline, CDR1 is SQVTM and CDR2 ANQGSEA. CDR3 length: 13 amino acids. This CDR3 is CSARQGANYGYTF.

The chain employs TRBV20-1 and TRBJ1-5; TCRdb's D call, TRBD1, is unchecked because there is no DNA. The CDR3 totals 13 residues. The germline V gene encodes CDR1 DFQATT and CDR2 SNEGSKA (reference sequence). The CDR3 loop is CSAYRQENQPQHF.

J is TRBJ2-1 and V is TRBV19; TCRdb's D gene call, TRBD1, goes unchecked for lack of DNA. The CDR3 is made up of 17 amino acids. CDR1 is LNHDA and CDR2 is SQIVND in the germline V gene (reference sequence). The CDR3 reads CASSIDSGRGSYNEQFF.

This chain connects TRBV25-1 to TRBJ1-1. The CDR3 consists of 12 residues. CDR1 and CDR2 (germline): MGHDK, SYGVNS. CDR3 sequence: CASSERDAEAFF.

The chain joins TRBV4-3 to TRBJ2-3; with no DNA, the TCRdb D assignment of TRBD2 cannot be verified. In germline, CDR1 is LGHNA, CDR2 YSLEER. This CDR3 is built from 14 residues. The CDR3 here is CASSSSGGWDTQYF.

The gene calls are TRBV7-9 and TRBJ1-4; absent DNA, TCRdb's TRBD1 call cannot be checked. This CDR3 is built from 17 residues. The V gene's germline CDR1 is SEHNR and CDR2 FQNEAQ (reference sequence). CDR3 sequence: CASSPSQMDRGGEKLFF.

This chain links TRBV11-2 with TRBJ2-1; the TCRdb D gene call, TRBD1, has no DNA to confirm it. CDR3 size: 18 residues. The germline V gene has CDR1 SGHAT and CDR2 FQNNGV. The CDR3 sequence is CASSLEGGGEFYYNEQFF.

V gene TRBV6-1 combines with J gene TRBJ1-5. The germline V gene has CDR1 MNHNS and CDR2 SASEGT. The CDR3 loop spans 15 amino acids. The CDR3 here is CASSELLYSNQPQHF.

The chain joins TRBV6-5 to TRBJ2-1; TCRdb outputs TRBD1, but without DNA this stays unchecked. The CDR3 length is 14 residues. Looked up from germline, CDR1 is MNHEY and CDR2 is SVGAGI. The CDR3 reads CASSHRGNLHEQFF.

This chain links TRBV4-2 with TRBJ2-7. CDR1 is LGHNA and CDR2 is YNFKEQ in the germline V gene. The CDR3 extends over 15 amino acids. Here the CDR3 reads CASSQVTSNSYEQYF.

Here the CDR3 reads CASSLVDTQYF. V gene TRBV28 combines with J gene TRBJ2-3. CDR3 length: 11 amino acids. The germline CDR1 and CDR2 sequences are MDHEN and SYDVKM.

The chain is built from TRBV28 and TRBJ2-2; TCRdb names TRBD1, which stays unverified in the absence of DNA. Germline CDR1 reads MDHEN; CDR2 reads SYDVKM. The CDR3 extends over 14 amino acids. CDR3 in amino acids: CASSPLIETGELFF.

The rearrangement links TRBV7-6 to TRBJ2-3; as DNA is missing, the TRBD1 call by TCRdb cannot be tested. Germline values: CDR1 SGHVS, CDR2 FNYEAQ. This CDR3 spans 14 amino acids. CDR3 sequence reads: CASSEEGGADTQYF.

This rearrangement joins TRBV5-4 to TRBJ2-3; the D call of TRBD1 rests on TCRdb alone, since no DNA is present to check it. The germline CDR1 and CDR2 sequences are SGHNT and YYREEE (reference sequence). The CDR3 is made up of 17 amino acids. CDR3 sequence: CASSSKVLGDETDTQYF. Drawing the rest from reference TRBV5-4 and TRBJ2-3, the complete variable domain is ETGVTQSPTHLIKTRGQQVTLRCSSQSGHNTVSWYQQALGQGPQFIFQYYREEENGRGNFPPRFSGLQFPNYSSELNVNALELDDSALYLCASSSKVLGDETDTQYFGPGTRLTVL.

CDR3 sequence reads: CASKGAGHYNEQFF. V is TRBV23-1 and J is TRBJ2-1; TCRdb calls TRBD1, which cannot be checked without DNA. TRBV23-1 is recorded as an ORF, its role being uncertain. The CDR3 length is 14 residues.

This chain connects TRBV9 to TRBJ2-3. The CDR3 covers 16 residues. Germline V gene lookup returns CDR1 SGDLS and CDR2 YYNGEE. This chain's CDR3 is CASSALAGGGTDTQYF.

CDR3 sequence: CASSTTSSYNEQFF. The gene calls are TRBV6-1 and TRBJ2-1. The CDR3 sequence is 14 residues long. CDR1 is MNHNS and CDR2 is SASEGT in the germline V gene.

The V and J genes are TRBV27 and TRBJ2-3. The CDR3 consists of 11 residues. Per the germline V gene, CDR1 is MNHEY and CDR2 is SMNVEV (reference sequence). CDR3: CASSSSDTQYF.